The entry that follows covers one T cell receptor (beta chain) sequence. Its antigen is unknown. Other DNA sequences from this sample encode an identical CDR3 as well. This record comes from a study of beta chain features in type 1 diabetes. Study outcomes and limitations: More deletions and fewer insertions at VDJ junctions were seen in type 1 diabetes patients.

V lost 4 bases and J lost 0, with 7 bases in between. This CDR3 is built from 13 residues. Germline CDR1 reads SGHNT; CDR2 reads YYREEE (reference sequence). The authors reverse transcribed all of the isolated RNA, so sequencing captured expressed TCRB transcripts. Libraries were prepared by immunoSEQ multiplex PCR; TCRdb keeps only in-frame clonotypes and omits some of them. This table holds a few hundred thousand clones, 27% found once. The sample comprised central memory CD4+ T cells from blood. The sequence was collected from a man aged 30 to 45 in good health. V gene TRBV5-4 combines with J gene TRBJ1-1; D is undetermined. CDR3 in DNA: TGTGCCAGCAGCCCGGAATTGAACACTGAAGCTTTCTTT. Protein product: CASSPELNTEAFF.